The 18 T cell receptor beta chains presented below share a single source sample, sequenced in a study of T cells in localized non-small cell lung cancer. Some clones are missing from TCRdb's copy, which holds only in-frame ones; the method was immunoSEQ multiplex PCR. The data contain 30,000 to 35,000 clones, roughly 89% of them singletons. Sequenced material: peripheral blood, taken before any cancer treatment. Receptors were obtained from a female donor over 55 with stage I lung adenocarcinoma.

This clone appeared once. The chain couples TRBV30 to TRBJ2-7; D is tentatively TRBD1 or TRBD2 (6 bases each). Trimming removed 0 bases from V and 2 bases from J, with 11 bases in between. The CDR3 has 14 residues. Germline assignment: CDR1 GTSNPN and CDR2 SVGIG (reference sequence). CDR3 residues: CAWSVGGPAYEQYF. CDR3 DNA sequence: TGTGCCTGGAGTGTAGGGGGGCCAGCCTACGAGCAGTACTTC. Drawing the rest from reference TRBV30 and TRBJ2-7, the complete variable domain is SQTIHQWPATLVQPVGSPLSLECTVEGTSNPNLYWYRQAAGRGLQLLFYSVGIGQISSEVPQNLSASRPQDRQFILSSKKLLLSDSGFYLCAWSVGGPAYEQYFGPGTRLTVT.

The chain carries TRBV6-6 and TRBJ1-1; no firm D call. The V gene's germline CDR1 is MNHNY and CDR2 SVGAGI (reference sequence). V lost 7 bases, J lost 3 bases, and 9 bases lay in between. The CDR3 sequence is 12 residues long. CDR3 coding DNA: TGTGCCAGCACGACCGCCGACACTGAAGCTTTCTTT. This sequence encodes CASTTADTEAFF.

This clone was recorded only once. The genes are TRBV9 and TRBJ1-3, with 7 bases identical to TRBD1. The length of the CDR3 is 15 residues. In germline, CDR1 is SGDLS, CDR2 YYNGEE. The trim removed 0 bases at V and 6 bases at J, leaving 6 bases unmatched. Here the CDR3 reads CASSVGQGGLNTIYF. In DNA, the CDR3 is TGTGCCAGCAGCGTAGGGCAGGGGGGATTAAACACCATATATTTT.

The V gene is TRBV7-2, the J gene TRBJ2-3, with TRBD2 matching 14 bases. This CDR3 region has 14 residues. Germline CDR1 SGHTA, CDR2 FQGNSA. The trim removed 3 bases at V and 9 bases at J, leaving 2 bases unmatched. This chain's CDR3 is CASSLGLAGVTQYF. In nucleotides, the CDR3 is TGTGCCAGCAGCTTGGGACTAGCGGGAGTAACGCAGTATTTT.

The chain employs TRBV19 and TRBJ2-1; tentative D call: TRBD2 (6 bases). V lost 7 bases and J lost 5, with 15 bases in between. Germline V CDR1 and CDR2: LNHDA, SQIVND (reference sequence). The CDR3 loop spans 14 amino acids. CDR3: CASTMGDFDNEQFF. The CDR3 coding sequence is TGTGCCAGTACCATGGGGGACTTTGACAATGAGCAGTTCTTC.

The chain recombines TRBV7-2 with TRBJ1-5; 10 bases match TRBD1. Trimming removed 1 base from V and 7 bases from J; junction bases left unmatched: 7. Germline V gene data show CDR1 as SGHTA and CDR2 as FQGNSA. This CDR3 has 16 amino acids. The CDR3 DNA follows: TGTGCCAGCAGCTTAGGGGGACAGGGGTTGTGGCAGCCCCAGCATTTT. It encodes CASSLGGQGLWQPQHF.

This clone was detected only once. V usage is TRBV18 and J usage is TRBJ1-1; possible D gene TRBD1, 6 bases. Germline CDR1 is KGHSH and CDR2 is LQKENI. The CDR3 covers 15 residues. V was trimmed by 4 bases and J by 3 bases, leaving 15 bases between them. The CDR3 DNA is TGTGCCAGCTCACGGTTGGACAGCCGTGACACTGAAGCTTTCTTT. Translated, it gives CASSRLDSRDTEAFF.

The chain couples TRBV30 to TRBJ2-7; D is ambiguous. CDR3 length: 13 residues. Germline V CDR1 and CDR2: GTSNPN, SVGIG (reference sequence). The germline V and J ends were trimmed by 0 bases and 2 bases, with 8 bases remaining between them. The CDR3 DNA reads as TGTGCCTGGAGTGTTCATCCTACCTACGAGCAGTACTTC. It translates to CAWSVHPTYEQYF. Complete variable domain (other parts from reference TRBV30 and TRBJ2-7): SQTIHQWPATLVQPVGSPLSLECTVEGTSNPNLYWYRQAAGRGLQLLFYSVGIGQISSEVPQNLSASRPQDRQFILSSKKLLLSDSGFYLCAWSVHPTYEQYFGPGTRLTVT.

A word on this clone: At one boundary the junction diverges from the germline segment, which might be a read error. Distinct nucleotide sequences in the sample also encode this CDR3. J is TRBJ1-5 and V is TRBV14; no clear D gene. Germline CDR1 is SGHDN and CDR2 is FVKESK. This CDR3 is built from 19 residues. In DNA form, the CDR3 reads TGTGCTAGCAGCCAAGATAGGAGAACGGATCATTATAGCAATCAGCCCCAGCATTTT. Residues: CASSQDRRTDHYSNQPQHF.

The chain joins TRBV19 to TRBJ2-1, with 14 bases aligning to TRBD2. In germline, CDR1 is LNHDA, CDR2 SQIVND (reference sequence). The CDR3 runs to 15 residues. V lost 7 bases to trimming and J lost 7 bases; unmatched junction nucleotides: 6. CDR3: CASKGLAGGENEQFF. The CDR3 nucleotides are TGTGCCAGTAAAGGACTAGCGGGAGGTGAGAATGAGCAGTTCTTC.

This clone has a handful of counts. The chain has TRBV27 and TRBJ2-1; 7 bases fit TRBD2. The junction had 5 bases not matched to a gene; V was cut back by 6 bases and J by 0 bases. CDR1 and CDR2 (germline): MNHEY, SMNVEV (reference sequence). This CDR3 has 15 amino acids. CDR3: CASSPGTNSYNEQFF. Here the CDR3 DNA reads TGTGCCAGCAGCCCCGGGACTAACTCCTACAATGAGCAGTTCTTC.

This sequence joins TRBV14 and TRBJ1-2, with no clear D. The CDR3 is made up of 12 amino acids. V gave up 0 bases and J gave up 5 bases, with 4 bases separating them. Germline V gives CDR1 SGHDN, CDR2 FVKESK. Here the CDR3 DNA reads TGTGCCAGCAGCCAAGAGGTATATGGCTACACCTTC. Translation gives CASSQEVYGYTF.

The chain is built from TRBV6-1 and TRBJ2-7; TRBD1 agrees at 7 bases. From germline, CDR1 is MNHNS and CDR2 SASEGT. The CDR3 loop spans 14 amino acids. The V gene end was trimmed by 5 bases and the J gene end by 5 bases; junction bases not matched to a gene: 9. The CDR3 DNA reads TGTGCCAGCAGTTCTCGACAGGGAGTCCACGAGCAGTACTTC. This translates into CASSSRQGVHEQYF.

This clone is a singleton in its sample. J is TRBJ1-2 and V is TRBV4-3; maybe TRBD1 (6 bases). The CDR3 runs 13 residues. Looked up from germline, CDR1 is LGHNA and CDR2 is YSLEER. Trimming removed 4 bases at V and 8 bases at J, with 14 bases between. The DNA for the CDR3 is TGCGCCAGCAGCCCCCAGGGGAATGGCGGCTACACCTTC. Translating gives CASSPQGNGGYTF.

This sequence joins TRBV5-3 and TRBJ2-7; 10 bases agree with TRBD2. TRBV5-3 belongs to the ORF category, with a function that is uncertain. V trimming: 4 bases; J trimming: 2 bases; junction bases outside the gene matches: 6. The CDR3 has 15 residues. The CDR3 DNA is TGTGCCAGAAGCCAAACTAGCGGGACCCCCTACGAGCAGTACTTC. This gives the protein CARSQTSGTPYEQYF.

The chain recombines TRBV27 with TRBJ2-7, with 8 bases matching TRBD2. V dropped 6 bases and J dropped 4; count of bases not matched to a gene: 8. The V gene's germline CDR1 is MNHEY and CDR2 SMNVEV (reference sequence). The CDR3 has 14 amino acids. For the CDR3, the DNA is TGTGCCAGCAGCTTAGCGGGAAATAGGTACGAGCAGTACTTC. This codes for CASSLAGNRYEQYF.

The rearrangement joins TRBV11-2 to TRBJ2-3, with 9 bases matching TRBD2. This CDR3 region has 15 residues. V gave up 4 bases and J gave up 4 bases; unmatched junction bases: 6. Germline V gives CDR1 SGHAT, CDR2 FQNNGV. Here the CDR3 DNA reads TGTGCCAGCAGCTCGGGACTAGCAGTATCAGATACGCAGTATTTT. It translates to CASSSGLAVSDTQYF.

The gene calls are TRBV4-3 and TRBJ2-1, with 14 bases fitting TRBD2. The germline gives CDR1 LGHNA, CDR2 YSLEER. Germline trimming cut 4 bases from V and 4 bases from J; bases unmatched to any gene: 9. The CDR3 contains 18 residues. The CDR3 protein is CASSPLGLAGVSYNEQFF. The CDR3, as DNA: TGCGCCAGCAGCCCCCTGGGACTAGCGGGAGTGTCATACAATGAGCAGTTCTTC.